This T cell receptor (beta chain) was profiled in a study of T cell changes during pregnancy in multiple sclerosis (dated by TCRdb to between 2018 and 2021). Background on the whole study: The study looked at changes in the T cell repertoire across pregnancy in women with multiple sclerosis.

V is reduced by 2 bases and J by 6 bases, leaving a spacing of 17 bases between them. Sequences MGHRA (CDR1) and YSYEKL (CDR2) are obtained from the germline V gene. Its CDR3 holds 15 amino acids, cysteine through phenylalanine. The only DNA kept is the CDR3, 45 bases in frame from the first base. Remarks on this clone: This clone's antigen is unknown. No per-base quality is available; no much larger clone lies one base away.

Receptor libraries were prepared by the immunoSEQ multiplex PCR assay. Not all clones reach the TCRdb copy of this immuneACCESS table, which keeps in-frame sequences only. Checked studies attribute under half of the gap to unresolved V genes and leave the rest unexplained. The sample yields about 31,000 clones; roughly 87% were counted once. The ten largest clonotypes hold under 9% of the sample. The TCR sequence derives from a female donor with multiple sclerosis, enrolled in a pregnancy study. This material consisted of CD8+ T cells from peripheral blood mononuclear cells, taken before pregnancy. This sequence uses TRBV4-1 and TRBJ2-7; D gene: possibly TRBD1, on 6 matching bases. The CDR3 region has the sequence CASSQYSTGLGEQYF. In nucleotides, the sequence is TGCGCCAGCAGCCAATACTCTACAGGGTTGGGCGAGCAGTACTTC.